One sample yielded the 21 T cell receptor beta chains listed below, sequenced in a study of cytomegalovirus exposure and HLA in healthy donors (TCRdb year 2017). Preparation of the library involved the immunoSEQ multiplex PCR assay. The multiplex PCR relied on a mix of 60 forward primers for TCR Vbeta segments and 13 reverse primers for TCR Jbeta segments. The table comes from immuneACCESS by way of TCRdb, which keeps in-frame sequences with V and J called. Part of the clones is missing from these tables; in studies checked, under half for an unresolved V gene and the rest for unknown reasons. The sample records 100,000 to 150,000 clones, 65% to 90% of which are singletons. The ten largest make up 0.7% of the sample. Sequencing was done on a sample of PBMCs. All receptors come from a man in his late teens or twenties in good health and CMV-seronegative.

The chain employs TRBV28 and TRBJ1-5; the D gene is possibly TRBD1 (5 bases). Trimming stripped 6 bases from V and 2 bases from J, with 20 bases between. CDR1 is MDHEN and CDR2 is SYDVKM in the germline V gene. The CDR3 has 17 residues. The CDR3 protein is CASSTGGGGTGNQPQHF. The CDR3 nucleotides are TGTGCCAGCAGCACGGGCGGGGGGGGAACGGGCAATCAGCCCCAGCATTTT. Drawing the rest from reference TRBV28 and TRBJ1-5, the complete variable domain is DVKVTQSSRYLVKRTGEKVFLECVQDMDHENMFWYRQDPGLGLRLIYFSYDVKMKEKGDIPEGYSVSREKKERFSLILESASTNQTSMYLCASSTGGGGTGNQPQHFGDGTRLSIL.

In its sample, this clone was seen once. The rearrangement joins TRBV14 to TRBJ1-4; D is ambiguous. Trimming cost V 0 bases and J 10 bases, with 9 bases left between them. The CDR3 totals 13 residues. Germline CDR1 reads SGHDN; CDR2 reads FVKESK. CDR3 loop: CASSQDSGGKLFF. The CDR3 DNA sequence: TGTGCCAGCAGCCAAGATAGTGGAGGAAAACTGTTTTTT.

The chain links TRBV6-1 to TRBJ1-2; maybe TRBD1 (6 bases). Germline assignment: CDR1 MNHNS and CDR2 SASEGT. V shed 2 bases and J shed 7 bases, with 11 bases lying between them. This CDR3 is 13 amino acids long. The CDR3 sequence is CASSEQTGTGYTF. The CDR3 DNA reads TGTGCCAGCAGTGAACAGACAGGAACTGGCTACACCTTC.

The CDR3 DNA follows: TGTGCCAGCAGGGCAGGGGGTATTTATGGCTACACCTTC. Amino acid sequence: CASRAGGIYGYTF. This sequence joins TRBV7-2 and TRBJ1-2; TRBD1 matches at 7 bases. With 6 bases clipped from V and 5 bases from J, the junction kept 6 bases outside the gene matches. Germline CDR1 reads SGHTA; CDR2 reads FQGNSA. The CDR3 runs 13 residues.

This clone is a singleton in its sample. The chain is built from TRBV20-1 and TRBJ2-5; D is unclear. The CDR3 has 11 amino acids. The germline V gene encodes CDR1 DFQATT and CDR2 SNEGSKA (reference sequence). Between the trimmed V and J ends, which lost 4 bases and 4 bases, there was a span of 7 bases. In DNA form, the CDR3 reads TGCAGTGCTAAACATCGAGAGACCCAGTACTTC. Encoded protein: CSAKHRETQYF.

The gene calls are TRBV4-2 and TRBJ2-3, with D tentatively TRBD2 (7 bases). Germline CDR1 reads LGHNA; CDR2 reads YNFKEQ. V was shortened by 0 bases and J by 4 bases, with 23 bases between the two germline ends. The CDR3 is made up of 19 amino acids. The CDR3 loop reads CASSQDLLGGAVQADTQYF. In DNA, the CDR3 is TGTGCCAGCAGCCAAGATCTTTTAGGGGGGGCTGTCCAGGCAGATACGCAGTATTTT.

The CDR3, as DNA: TGTGCCAGCAGCGCTTCCCTACTCCGAGATAGCACAGATACGCAGTATTTT. This translates into CASSASLLRDSTDTQYF. The J gene is TRBJ2-3, the V gene TRBV9; D not resolved. The CDR3 loop spans 17 amino acids. The germline V gene has CDR1 SGDLS and CDR2 YYNGEE. The V gene lost 3 bases and the J gene lost 0 bases, with 17 bases spanning the gap.

This rearrangement joins TRBV4-3 to TRBJ1-6; no firm D call. The ends were cut back, 0 bases at V and 5 bases at J, with 8 bases in the middle. The germline CDR1 and CDR2 sequences are LGHNA and YSLEER. The CDR3 consists of 15 residues. The CDR3 sequence is CASSQEALNNSPLHF. In DNA, the CDR3 is TGCGCCAGCAGCCAAGAAGCCCTAAATAATTCACCCCTCCACTTT.

This clone was seen once. The chain combines TRBV5-1 with TRBJ1-1, with D possibly TRBD1 on 6 matching bases. The CDR3 extends over 13 amino acids. V lost 4 bases and J lost 5, with 12 bases in between. Germline loops: CDR1 SGHRS, CDR2 YFSETQ. CDR3 DNA sequence: TGCGCCAGCAGCCTACCACAGGGTACTGAAGCTTTCTTT. It yields the protein CASSLPQGTEAFF.

The rearrangement links TRBV5-5 to TRBJ1-3; 10 bases agree with TRBD1. The junction had 3 bases not matched to a gene; V was cut back by 4 bases and J by 2 bases. Per the germline V gene, CDR1 is SGHKS and CDR2 is YYEKEE (reference sequence). This CDR3 is built from 15 residues. The DNA for the CDR3 is TGTGCCAGCAGCAGGACAGGGGGTACTGGAAACACCATATATTTT. Residues: CASSRTGGTGNTIYF.

The CDR3 sequence is CAWGQGAGTEAFF. In DNA form, the CDR3 reads TGTGCCTGGGGACAGGGGGCTGGGACTGAAGCTTTCTTT. The chain links TRBV30 to TRBJ1-1, with 11 bases lining up with TRBD1. The J segment lost 5 bases and the V segment lost 5 bases, leaving 4 bases of the junction unmatched. The V gene's germline CDR1 is GTSNPN and CDR2 SVGIG (reference sequence). The CDR3 contains 13 residues. The full variable domain, its missing parts supplied by reference TRBV30 and TRBJ1-1, is SQTIHQWPATLVQPVGSPLSLECTVEGTSNPNLYWYRQAAGRGLQLLFYSVGIGQISSEVPQNLSASRPQDRQFILSSKKLLLSDSGFYLCAWGQGAGTEAFFGQGTRLTVV.

This rearrangement joins TRBV4-1 to TRBJ1-2, with TRBD1 matching 9 bases. Germline V gene sequence: CDR1 MGHRA, CDR2 YSYEKL. V lost 5 bases and J lost 8; bases outside the gene matches: 6. The CDR3 is 13 residues long. DNA for the CDR3: TGCGCCAGCAGCTCACAGGGGGCGGAGGGCTACACCTTC. Protein product: CASSSQGAEGYTF.

V gene TRBV30 combines with J gene TRBJ2-2; D unclear. The V and J ends lost 4 bases and 7 bases respectively, with 10 bases between them. The CDR3 loop spans 12 amino acids. Per the germline V gene, CDR1 is GTSNPN and CDR2 is SVGIG (reference sequence). CDR3: CAWNPTHGELFF. As DNA, the CDR3 is TGTGCCTGGAATCCTACCCACGGGGAGCTGTTTTTT.

This chain links TRBV5-8 with TRBJ1-3; no definite D call. The V gene lost 1 base and the J gene lost 9 bases, with 20 bases spanning the gap. Germline V CDR1 and CDR2: SGHTS, YDEGEE. This CDR3 spans 16 amino acids. As DNA, the CDR3 is TGTGCCAGCAGCTTGTTCGTCGCCCGAGGGAGCGGCACCATATATTTT. It yields the protein CASSLFVARGSGTIYF.

In its sample, this clone was seen once. This sequence joins TRBV4-1 and TRBJ1-1; D is undetermined. Trimming removed 0 bases at V and 7 bases at J, with 12 bases between. CDR1 is MGHRA and CDR2 is YSYEKL in the germline V gene. This CDR3 is built from 14 residues. For the CDR3, the DNA is TGCGCCAGCAGCCAAGAGGGCCCTTTGTTTGAAGCTTTCTTT. Translating gives CASSQEGPLFEAFF.

This rearrangement joins TRBV25-1 to TRBJ1-2; D ambiguous. This CDR3 has 17 residues. Trimming removed 8 bases from V and 0 bases from J, with 22 bases in between. The germline gives CDR1 MGHDK, CDR2 SYGVNS. The CDR3 spells CASLGESRWGANYGYTF. CDR3 nucleotides: TGTGCCAGCCTCGGGGAGTCAAGATGGGGAGCTAACTATGGCTACACCTTC.

The genes are TRBV5-1 and TRBJ2-3, with 7 bases lining up with TRBD2. Per the germline V gene, CDR1 is SGHRS and CDR2 is YFSETQ. The CDR3 has 15 residues. V lost 0 bases, J lost 2 bases, and 3 bases stayed unmatched. CDR3 region: CASSLGGGITDTQYF. DNA for the CDR3: TGCGCCAGCAGCTTGGGGGGGGGAATCACAGATACGCAGTATTTT.

The gene calls are TRBV7-9 and TRBJ1-3, with 8 bases aligning to TRBD1. This CDR3 is 15 amino acids long. From germline, CDR1 is SEHNR and CDR2 FQNEAQ (reference sequence). With 1 base clipped from V and 3 bases from J, the junction kept 2 bases outside the gene matches. The CDR3 here is CASSLETGGGNTIYF. As DNA, the CDR3 is TGTGCCAGCAGCTTAGAAACAGGGGGTGGAAACACCATATATTTT.

This clone appeared once. This sequence joins TRBV5-1 and TRBJ2-7, with D possibly TRBD1 on 6 matching bases. There are 15 residues in the CDR3. V dropped 3 bases and J dropped 3 bases, with 16 bases sitting between them. Germline lookup yields CDR1 SGHRS and CDR2 YFSETQ. Written as DNA, the CDR3 is TGCGCCAGCAGCTCAACCGGGACACCAAGCTACGAGCAGTACTTC. Protein sequence: CASSSTGTPSYEQYF.

The chain combines TRBV4-2 with TRBJ1-1, with 9 positions matching TRBD1. Per the germline V gene, CDR1 is LGHNA and CDR2 is YNFKEQ. With V trimmed by 5 bases and J by 4 bases, 11 bases remained unmatched. The CDR3 loop spans 16 amino acids. CDR3 in amino acids: CASSKPSGQGVTEAFF. The DNA for the CDR3 is TGTGCCAGCAGCAAACCCTCGGGACAGGGTGTCACTGAAGCTTTCTTT.

This rearrangement joins TRBV19 to TRBJ1-5; D is uncertain. The CDR3 length is 13 residues. Germline CDR1 is LNHDA and CDR2 is SQIVND (reference sequence). V shed 5 bases and J shed 4 bases, with 9 bases lying between them. This CDR3 reads CASSRVTNQPQHF. The CDR3 DNA reads as TGTGCCAGTAGTCGGGTCACAAATCAGCCCCAGCATTTT.